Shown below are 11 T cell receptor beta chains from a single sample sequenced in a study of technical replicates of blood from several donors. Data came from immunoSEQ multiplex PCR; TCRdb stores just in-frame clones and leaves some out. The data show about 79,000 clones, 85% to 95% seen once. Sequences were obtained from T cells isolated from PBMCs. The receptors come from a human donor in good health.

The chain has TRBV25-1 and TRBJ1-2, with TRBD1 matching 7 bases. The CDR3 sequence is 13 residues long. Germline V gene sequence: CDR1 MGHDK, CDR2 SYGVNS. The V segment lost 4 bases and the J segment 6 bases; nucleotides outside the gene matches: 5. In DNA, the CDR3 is TGTGCCAGCAGTGCGACAGGGAAGGATGGCTACACCTTC. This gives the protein CASSATGKDGYTF.

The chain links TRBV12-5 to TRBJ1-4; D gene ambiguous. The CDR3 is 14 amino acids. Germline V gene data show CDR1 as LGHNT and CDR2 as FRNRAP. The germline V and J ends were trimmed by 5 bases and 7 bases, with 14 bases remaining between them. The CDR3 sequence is CASGDQEEAEKLFF. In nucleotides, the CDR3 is TGTGCTAGTGGTGACCAAGAGGAGGCTGAAAAACTGTTTTTT.

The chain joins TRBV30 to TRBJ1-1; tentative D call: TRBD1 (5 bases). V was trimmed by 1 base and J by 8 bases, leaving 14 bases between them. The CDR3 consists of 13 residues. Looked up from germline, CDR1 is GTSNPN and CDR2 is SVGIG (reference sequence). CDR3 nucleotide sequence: TGTGCCTGGAGTGGAGGGACTGGGGGAGAAGCTTTCTTT. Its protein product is CAWSGGTGGEAFF.

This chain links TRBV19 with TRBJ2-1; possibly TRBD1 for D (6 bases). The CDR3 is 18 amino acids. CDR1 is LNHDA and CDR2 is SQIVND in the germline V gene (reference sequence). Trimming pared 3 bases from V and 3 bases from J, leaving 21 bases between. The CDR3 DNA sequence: TGTGCCAGTAGTATGAGCACAGGGATCGGCTTAGGCTACAATGAGCAGTTCTTC. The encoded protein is CASSMSTGIGLGYNEQFF.

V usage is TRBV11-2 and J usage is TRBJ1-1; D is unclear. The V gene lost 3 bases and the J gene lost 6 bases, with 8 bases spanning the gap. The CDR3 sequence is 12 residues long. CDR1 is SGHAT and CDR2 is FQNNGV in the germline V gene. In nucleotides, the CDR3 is TGTGCCAGCAGCTTCTCGGGGTCTGAAGCTTTCTTT. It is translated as CASSFSGSEAFF.

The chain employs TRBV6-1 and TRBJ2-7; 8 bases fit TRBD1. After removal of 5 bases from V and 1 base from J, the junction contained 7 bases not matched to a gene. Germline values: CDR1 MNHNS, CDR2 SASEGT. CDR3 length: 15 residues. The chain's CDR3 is CASSLRQGMSYEQYF. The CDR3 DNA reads TGTGCCAGCAGTCTACGACAGGGGATGTCCTACGAGCAGTACTTC.

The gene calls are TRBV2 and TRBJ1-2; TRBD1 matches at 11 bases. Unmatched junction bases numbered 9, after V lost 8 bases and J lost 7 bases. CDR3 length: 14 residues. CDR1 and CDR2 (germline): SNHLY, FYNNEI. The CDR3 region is CASDLGQGEGGYTF. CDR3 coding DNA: TGTGCCAGCGACTTGGGACAGGGGGAGGGTGGCTACACCTTC.

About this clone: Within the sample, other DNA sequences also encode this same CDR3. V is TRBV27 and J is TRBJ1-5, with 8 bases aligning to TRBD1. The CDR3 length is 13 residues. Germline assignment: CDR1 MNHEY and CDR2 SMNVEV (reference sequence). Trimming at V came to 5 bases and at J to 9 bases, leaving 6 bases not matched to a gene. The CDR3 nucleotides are TGTGCCAGCAGTCTGGACAGGGTCCGGCCCCAGCATTTT. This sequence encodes CASSLDRVRPQHF.

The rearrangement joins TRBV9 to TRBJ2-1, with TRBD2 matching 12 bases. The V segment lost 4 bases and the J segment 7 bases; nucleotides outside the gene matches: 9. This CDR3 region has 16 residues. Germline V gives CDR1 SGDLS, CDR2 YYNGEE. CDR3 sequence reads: CASSPLAGGPLNEQFF. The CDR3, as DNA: TGTGCCAGCAGCCCCCTAGCGGGGGGGCCTTTAAATGAGCAGTTCTTC.

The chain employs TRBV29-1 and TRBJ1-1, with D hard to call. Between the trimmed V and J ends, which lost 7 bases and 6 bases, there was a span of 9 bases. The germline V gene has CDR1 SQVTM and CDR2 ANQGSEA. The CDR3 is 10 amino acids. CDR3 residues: CSGLQSEAFF. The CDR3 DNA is TGCAGCGGCCTCCAGTCTGAAGCTTTCTTT.

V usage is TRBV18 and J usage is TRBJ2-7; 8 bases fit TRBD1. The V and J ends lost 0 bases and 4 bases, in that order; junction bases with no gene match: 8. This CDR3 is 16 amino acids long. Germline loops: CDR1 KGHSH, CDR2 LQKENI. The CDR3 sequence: CASSPPGQGGLYEQYF. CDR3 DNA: TGTGCCAGCTCACCACCCGGACAGGGTGGTCTATACGAGCAGTACTTC. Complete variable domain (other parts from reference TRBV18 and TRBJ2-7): NAGVMQNPRHLVRRRGQEARLRCSPMKGHSHVYWYRQLPEEGLKFMVYLQKENIIDESGMPKERFSAEFPKEGPSILRIQQVVRGDSAAYFCASSPPGQGGLYEQYFGPGTRLTVT.